These T cell receptor beta chains were read from a single sample in a study of blood T cell repertoires in COVID-19. The repertoire was sequenced with immunoSEQ multiplex PCR; TCRdb's copy has only in-frame clones and lacks some. This sample has under 200,000 clones, with under 90% found just once. Sequenced material: PBMCs or T cells enriched from blood (not recorded which). These receptors all stem from a woman aged 55-70 years who had recovered from COVID-19. The CDR3 runs from the conserved cysteine through the conserved F or W. Clone size, where shown, is once, few, many, or a class for clones that have expanded.

TRBJ1-1,TRBV2,NA,CASRREQGNTEAFF
TRBJ1-5,TRBV3-1/TRBV3-2,once,CASSQDELSRPQHF
TRBJ1-2,TRBV18,NA,CASSPREGGDYGYTF
TRBJ1-2,TRBV6-1,NA,CASSEIANYGYTF
TRBJ2-7,TRBV5-1,NA,CASSPLEGPSYEQYF
TRBJ2-1,TRBV29-1,NA,CSVEVISRNEQFF
TRBJ2-5,TRBV28,NA,CASSLNKRRGVQETQYF
TRBJ1-5,TRBV6-5,once,CASKEGAGQPQHF
TRBJ1-1,TRBV19,once,CASKDMLNTEAFF
TRBJ1-1,TRBV3-1/TRBV3-2,few,CASSQGQAGKAFF
TRBJ2-2,TRBV10-3,once,CAISDTGTGELFF
TRBJ2-5,TRBV12-3/TRBV12-4,NA,CASSGGTAETQYF
TRBJ2-3,TRBV14,NA,CASSQNHRVDTADTQYF
TRBJ2-5,TRBV5-6,NA,CASSLEQGLQETQYF
TRBJ2-2,TRBV2,few,CASRSRGTNTGELFF
TRBJ1-1,TRBV6-1,NA,CASSEISRGTEAFF
TRBJ1-1,TRBV12-3/TRBV12-4,once,CASSIGQVGAFF
TRBJ1-5,TRBV2,few,CASDDRGGNQPQHF
TRBJ1-1,TRBV2,NA,CASRRQGAVNTEAFF
TRBJ2-7,TRBV10-2,NA,CASSELTGTGNHEQYF
TRBJ1-5,TRBV2,NA,CASRDRDGSNQPQHF
TRBJ2-7,TRBV5-6,few,CASSRGSTKYEQYF
TRBJ1-1,TRBV29-1,NA,CSVEGQPNTEAFF
TRBJ1-1,TRBV2,NA,CASGARGSVTEAFF
TRBJ1-3,TRBV7-6,NA,CASSSSGTASGNTIYF
TRBJ1-2,TRBV30,few,CAWGQGDGYTF
TRBJ1-3,TRBV5-4,NA,CASSLSRSSGNTIYF
TRBJ1-1,TRBV19,few,CASSIGSRPEAFF
TRBJ1-5,TRBV19,NA,CASSRRDRGDNQPQHF
TRBJ1-1,TRBV30,NA,CAWSKQGIEAFF
TRBJ2-1,TRBV6-2/TRBV6-3,few,CASSYSGGVNNEQFF
TRBJ1-5,TRBV4-2,NA,CASSQAESSNQPQHF
TRBJ2-3,TRBV6-5,NA,CASRRGGTDTQYF
TRBJ1-6,TRBV2,NA,CASSRSRGNSPLHF
TRBJ1-1,TRBV12-3/TRBV12-4,NA,CASSSKIAAEAFF
TRBJ2-2,TRBV18,NA,CASSPSGLAGSGELFF
TRBJ2-1,TRBV30,NA,CAWTRDLAGWNEQFF
TRBJ1-4,TRBV3-1/TRBV3-2,NA,CASSPGGWKEKLFF
TRBJ1-1,TRBV7-3,few,CASSLSANTEAFF
TRBJ2-2,TRBV2,NA,CASSALLNTGELFF
TRBJ2-1,TRBV2,NA,CASINYNEQFF
TRBJ1-1,TRBV2,NA,CASRPGQGYTEAFF
TRBJ1-3,TRBV5-5,once,CASSLFQGEAGNTIYF
TRBJ2-7,TRBV5-1,NA,CASSKGQGAYEQYF
TRBJ2-3,TRBV10-3,NA,CAISVTGFTDTQYF
TRBJ1-1,TRBV3-1/TRBV3-2,NA,CASSPTGSTEAFF
TRBJ2-1,TRBV27,NA,CASRGSGRAWEQFF
TRBJ2-2,TRBV5-1,NA,CASRTGGPDTGELFF
TRBJ1-2,TRBV6-5,NA,CASKDRVQNGYTF
TRBJ2-5,TRBV21-1,NA,CASSKDKGEEETQYF